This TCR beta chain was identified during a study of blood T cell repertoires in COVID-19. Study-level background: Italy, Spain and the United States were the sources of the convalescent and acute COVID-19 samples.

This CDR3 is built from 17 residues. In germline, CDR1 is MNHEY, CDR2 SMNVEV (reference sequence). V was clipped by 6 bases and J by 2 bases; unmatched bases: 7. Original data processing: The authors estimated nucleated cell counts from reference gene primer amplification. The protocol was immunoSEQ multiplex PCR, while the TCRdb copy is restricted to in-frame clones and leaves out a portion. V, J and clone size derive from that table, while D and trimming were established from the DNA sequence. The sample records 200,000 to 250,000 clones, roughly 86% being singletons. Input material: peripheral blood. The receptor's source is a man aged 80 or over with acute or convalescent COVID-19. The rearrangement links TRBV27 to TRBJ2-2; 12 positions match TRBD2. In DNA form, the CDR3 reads TGTGCCAGCAGACACCCTAGCGGGAGGGTCAACACCGGGGAGCTGTTTTTT. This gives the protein CASRHPSGRVNTGELFF.